This TCR beta chain is from a study of blood T cell repertoires in COVID-19. There are 12 residues in the CDR3. The germline CDR1 and CDR2 sequences are MDHEN and SYDVKM. Trimming took off 10 bases at V and 8 bases at J, with 17 bases between the two ends. The assay was immunoSEQ multiplex PCR, and TCRdb's table has in-frame clones only and misses some. This table has around 190,000 clones, less than 85% appearing once. The sequenced sample was peripheral blood. The sequence came from a woman in her forties or fifties with acute or convalescent COVID-19. This chain uses TRBV28 with TRBJ1-2; D possibly corresponds to TRBD1 (6 bases). DNA for the CDR3: TGTGCCACGGGAAGGGCAGGGGCCGGCTACACCTTC. This sequence encodes CATGRAGAGYTF.